Listed below are T cell receptor beta chains from one sample, sequenced in a study of T cell changes during pregnancy in multiple sclerosis. Data came from immunoSEQ multiplex PCR; TCRdb stores just in-frame clones and leaves some out. The sample lists over 80,000 clones; approximately 90% were seen once. Sequencing was performed on peripheral blood, taken in the second trimester of pregnancy. These receptors were taken from a female donor in good health, enrolled as a control in a pregnancy study. The CDR3 runs from the conserved cysteine through the conserved F or W. The D gene is left open where the match is weak. Some rows have no size entry. The others give once, few or many, or a class for an expanded clone.

TRBD1,TRBJ1-2,TRBV7-2,-,TGTGCCAGCAGCGCGGGACAGTCCTATGGCTACACCTTC,CASSAGQSYGYTF
TRBD1,TRBJ1-1,TRBV10-3,once,TGTGCCATCAGAGCAGGGGGCGCGGCTGAAGCTTTCTTT,CAIRAGGAAEAFF
TRBD2,TRBJ2-3,TRBV11-3,once,TGTGCCAGCAGCTTGTTTGGCGGGAGGACCACAGATACGCAGTATTTT,CASSLFGGRTTDTQYF
-,TRBJ1-1,TRBV28,-,TGTGCCAGCACCGAACGGGGATTGAACACTGAAGCTTTCTTT,CASTERGLNTEAFF
TRBD1,TRBJ1-5,TRBV19,once,TGTGCCAGTAGAGGGACAGGGCGGCAGCCCCAGCATTTT,CASRGTGRQPQHF
TRBD1,TRBJ1-4,TRBV28,-,TGTGCCAGCAGGGGACAGGGGCCAACTAATGAAAAACTGTTTTTT,CASRGQGPTNEKLFF
-,TRBJ1-2,TRBV27,-,TGTGCCAGCAGTTCTATCCCCCGGGACATAAGAGGCTACACCTTC,CASSSIPRDIRGYTF
-,TRBJ1-4,TRBV19,-,TGTGCCAGTATCATAGAGAGAATTAAAAATGAAAAACTGTTTTTT,CASIIERIKNEKLFF
-,TRBJ1-1,TRBV18,-,TGTGCCAGCTCACCGCGGGCCGGGAGCACTGAAGCTTTCTTT,CASSPRAGSTEAFF
-,TRBJ1-1,TRBV5-1,-,TGCGCCAGCAGCTTGCGCAGGGTGAGAATGAACACTGAAGCTTTCTTT,CASSLRRVRMNTEAFF
-,TRBJ2-3,TRBV5-1,-,TGCGCCAGCAGCTTGGCCGGCAGGGACACAGATACGCAGTATTTT,CASSLAGRDTDTQYF
TRBD1,TRBJ1-4,TRBV19,-,TGTGCCAGTAGTTCGACAGGGCTCAGGGAAAAACTGTTTTTT,CASSSTGLREKLFF
-,TRBJ1-2,TRBV5-4,-,TGTGCCAGCAGCCGCGTCAGGGAAGAGTATGGCTACACCTTC,CASSRVREEYGYTF
TRBD2,TRBJ2-2,TRBV5-6,-,TGTGCCCGCCCCCCCAGGACTAGCGAAGGCGGGGAGCTGTTTTTT,CARPPRTSEGGELFF
-,TRBJ2-7,TRBV2,few,TGTGCCAGTCTCAACGCAACAGGGTTAAGGTGCGAGCAGTACTTC,CASLNATGLRCEQYF
-,TRBJ2-7,TRBV7-9,-,TGTGCCAGCAGCCATAGACGGAGGGACCGCTACGAGCAGTACTTC,CASSHRRRDRYEQYF
TRBD1,TRBJ2-3,TRBV10-3,-,TGTGCCGGGAGACAGGGGGTATTGGATACGCAGTATTTT,CAGRQGVLDTQYF
-,TRBJ2-3,TRBV6-4,many,TGTGCCAGCAGTGACTCAGTAGCCGGCACAGATACGCAGTATTTT,CASSDSVAGTDTQYF
-,TRBJ1-4,TRBV7-9,-,TGTGCCAGCAGCCCCCGTCCGGCGGCAGTAGGTGAAAAACTGTTTTTT,CASSPRPAAVGEKLFF
-,TRBJ1-2,TRBV21-1,-,TGTGCCAGCAGCACCCTGCAGACAGGAAACTATGGCTACACCTTC,CASSTLQTGNYGYTF
-,TRBJ1-1,TRBV30,few,TGTGCCTGGAGTGCTAGGTTAGCGAACACTGAAGCTTTCTTT,CAWSARLANTEAFF
-,TRBJ1-2,TRBV4-2,-,TGTGCCAGCAGCCAAGGTGCCCTGAGCTTAGGCTACACCTTC,CASSQGALSLGYTF
-,TRBJ2-7,TRBV21-1,-,TGTGCCAGCAGAAATGCGGGACAGCCCTCCTACGAGCAGTACTTC,CASRNAGQPSYEQYF
TRBD1,TRBJ2-3,TRBV6-1,-,TGTGCCAGCAGTGAAAACAGGGGCCCAGATACGCAGTATTTT,CASSENRGPDTQYF